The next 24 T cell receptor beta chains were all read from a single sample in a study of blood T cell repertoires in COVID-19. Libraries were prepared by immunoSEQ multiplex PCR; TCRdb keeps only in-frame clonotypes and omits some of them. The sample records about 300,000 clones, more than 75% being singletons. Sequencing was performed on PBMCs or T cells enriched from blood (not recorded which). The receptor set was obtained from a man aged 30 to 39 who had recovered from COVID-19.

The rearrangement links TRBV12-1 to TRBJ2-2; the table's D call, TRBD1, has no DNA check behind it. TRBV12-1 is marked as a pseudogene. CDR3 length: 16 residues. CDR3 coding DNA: TGTGCCAGCAGCCTAACTCCCGACACGAACACCGGGGAGCTGTTTTTT. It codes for CASSLTPDTNTGELFF.

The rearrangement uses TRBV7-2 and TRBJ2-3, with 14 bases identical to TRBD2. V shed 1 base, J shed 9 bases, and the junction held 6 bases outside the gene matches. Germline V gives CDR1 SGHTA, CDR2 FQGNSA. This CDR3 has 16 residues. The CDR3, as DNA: TGTGCCAGCAGCTTAGTCCCCGGGACTAGCGGGGGCACGCAGTATTTT. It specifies CASSLVPGTSGGTQYF.

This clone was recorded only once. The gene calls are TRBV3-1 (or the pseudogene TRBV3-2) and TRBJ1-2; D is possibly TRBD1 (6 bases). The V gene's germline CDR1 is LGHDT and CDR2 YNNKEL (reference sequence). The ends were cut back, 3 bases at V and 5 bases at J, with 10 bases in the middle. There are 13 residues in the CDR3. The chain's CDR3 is CASSQEDRYGYTF. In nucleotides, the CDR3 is TGTGCCAGCAGCCAGGAGGACAGATATGGCTACACCTTC.

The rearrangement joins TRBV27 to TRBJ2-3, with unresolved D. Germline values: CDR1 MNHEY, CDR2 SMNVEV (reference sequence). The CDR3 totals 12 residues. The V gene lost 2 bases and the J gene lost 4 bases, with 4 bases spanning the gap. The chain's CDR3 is CASSLSPDTQYF. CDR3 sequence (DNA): TGTGCCAGCAGTTTAAGCCCAGATACGCAGTATTTT.

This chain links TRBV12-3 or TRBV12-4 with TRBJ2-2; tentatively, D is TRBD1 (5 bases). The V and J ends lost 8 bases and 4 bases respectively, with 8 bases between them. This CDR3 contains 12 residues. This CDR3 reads CASQGPTGELFF. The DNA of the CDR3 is TGTGCCAGCCAGGGTCCCACCGGGGAGCTGTTTTTT.

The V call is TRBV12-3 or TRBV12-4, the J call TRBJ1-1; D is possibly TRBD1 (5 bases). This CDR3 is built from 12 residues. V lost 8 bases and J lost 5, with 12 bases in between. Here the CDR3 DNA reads TGTGCCAGCCTATCGGGGGGGACTGAAGCTTTCTTT. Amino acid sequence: CASLSGGTEAFF.

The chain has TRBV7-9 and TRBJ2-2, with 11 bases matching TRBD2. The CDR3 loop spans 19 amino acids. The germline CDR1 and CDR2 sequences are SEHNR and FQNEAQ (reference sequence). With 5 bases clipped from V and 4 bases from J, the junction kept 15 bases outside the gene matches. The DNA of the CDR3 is TGTGCCAGCAGCCTCCCGCAGGGTAGCGGGAGGGCCAGCACCGGGGAGCTGTTTTTT. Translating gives CASSLPQGSGRASTGELFF.

The CDR3 reads CAWVTGLAGVDTQYF. CDR3 DNA sequence: TGTGCCTGGGTGACCGGACTAGCGGGGGTAGATACGCAGTATTTT. The gene calls are TRBV30 and TRBJ2-3; 13 bases fit TRBD2. The CDR3 loop spans 15 amino acids. V lost 5 bases and J lost 5; bases outside the gene matches: 7. Germline CDR1 GTSNPN, CDR2 SVGIG (reference sequence).

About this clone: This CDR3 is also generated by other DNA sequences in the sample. CDR3 DNA: TGCAGTGCTAGCAGGGGCTACGAGCAGTACTTC. Protein sequence: CSASRGYEQYF. The chain joins TRBV20-1 to TRBJ2-7, with D possibly TRBD1 on 6 matching bases. V gave up 3 bases and J gave up 3 bases, with 6 bases separating them. Germline assignment: CDR1 DFQATT and CDR2 SNEGSKA (reference sequence). The CDR3 has 11 amino acids.

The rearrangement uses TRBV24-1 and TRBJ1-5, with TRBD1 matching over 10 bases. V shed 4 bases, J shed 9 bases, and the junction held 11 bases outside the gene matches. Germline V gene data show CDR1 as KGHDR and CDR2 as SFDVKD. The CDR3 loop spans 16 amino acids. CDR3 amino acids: CATSDPGQGSESPQHF. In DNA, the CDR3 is TGTGCCACCAGTGACCCGGGACAGGGGTCGGAGTCGCCCCAGCATTTT.

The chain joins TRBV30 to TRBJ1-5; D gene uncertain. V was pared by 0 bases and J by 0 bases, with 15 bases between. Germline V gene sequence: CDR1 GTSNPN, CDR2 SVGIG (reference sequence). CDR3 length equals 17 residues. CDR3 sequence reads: CAWSVQLGGYSNQPQHF. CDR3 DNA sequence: TGTGCCTGGAGTGTACAGTTGGGAGGCTATAGCAATCAGCCCCAGCATTTT. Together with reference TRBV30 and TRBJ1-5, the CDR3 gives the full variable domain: SQTIHQWPATLVQPVGSPLSLECTVEGTSNPNLYWYRQAAGRGLQLLFYSVGIGQISSEVPQNLSASRPQDRQFILSSKKLLLSDSGFYLCAWSVQLGGYSNQPQHFGDGTRLSIL.

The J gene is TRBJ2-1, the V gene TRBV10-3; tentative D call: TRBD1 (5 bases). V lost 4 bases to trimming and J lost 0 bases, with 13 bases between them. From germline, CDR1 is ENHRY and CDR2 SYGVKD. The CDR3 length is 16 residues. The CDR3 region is CAISGGPNPSYNEQFF. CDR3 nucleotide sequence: TGTGCCATCAGTGGGGGCCCAAACCCCTCCTACAATGAGCAGTTCTTC.

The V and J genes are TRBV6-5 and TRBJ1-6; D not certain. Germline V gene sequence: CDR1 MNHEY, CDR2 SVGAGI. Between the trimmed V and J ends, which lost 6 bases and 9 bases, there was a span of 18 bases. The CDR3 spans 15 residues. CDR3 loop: CASSLEGGSTSPLHF. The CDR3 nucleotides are TGTGCCAGCAGCCTGGAGGGAGGGTCGACTTCACCCCTCCACTTT.

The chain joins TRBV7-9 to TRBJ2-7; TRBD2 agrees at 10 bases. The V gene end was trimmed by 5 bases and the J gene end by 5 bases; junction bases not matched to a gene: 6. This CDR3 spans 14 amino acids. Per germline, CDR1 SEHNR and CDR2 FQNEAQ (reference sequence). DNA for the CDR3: TGTGCCAGCAGCCTGGGGCTAGCGGGAGACGAGCAGTACTTC. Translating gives CASSLGLAGDEQYF.

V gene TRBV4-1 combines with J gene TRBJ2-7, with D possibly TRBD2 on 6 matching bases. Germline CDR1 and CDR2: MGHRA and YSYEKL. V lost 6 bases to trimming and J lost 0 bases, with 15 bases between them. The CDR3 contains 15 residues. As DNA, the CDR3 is TGCGCCAGCAGGGGTCTAGCGTATATCTCCTACGAGCAGTACTTC. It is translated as CASRGLAYISYEQYF.

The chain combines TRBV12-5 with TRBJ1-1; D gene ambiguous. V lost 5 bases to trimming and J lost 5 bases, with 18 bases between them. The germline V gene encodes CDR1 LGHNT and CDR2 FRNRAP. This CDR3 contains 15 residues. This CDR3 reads CASGVVAYGLTEAFF. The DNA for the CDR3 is TGTGCTAGTGGTGTTGTAGCTTACGGTTTGACTGAAGCTTTCTTT.

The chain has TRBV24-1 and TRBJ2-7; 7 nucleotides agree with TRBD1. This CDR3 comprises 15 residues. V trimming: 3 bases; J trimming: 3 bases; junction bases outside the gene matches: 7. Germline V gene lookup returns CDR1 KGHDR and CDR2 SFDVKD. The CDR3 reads CATSDTTGPHYEQYF. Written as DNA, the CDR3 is TGTGCCACCAGTGATACGACAGGGCCCCACTACGAGCAGTACTTC.

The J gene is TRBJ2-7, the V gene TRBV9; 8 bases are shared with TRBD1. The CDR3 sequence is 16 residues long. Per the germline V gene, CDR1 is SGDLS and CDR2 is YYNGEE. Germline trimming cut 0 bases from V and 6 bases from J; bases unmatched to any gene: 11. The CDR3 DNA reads TGTGCCAGCAGCGTAGTACCCCAGGGGGCCTTCCCCGAGCAGTACTTC. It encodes CASSVVPQGAFPEQYF.

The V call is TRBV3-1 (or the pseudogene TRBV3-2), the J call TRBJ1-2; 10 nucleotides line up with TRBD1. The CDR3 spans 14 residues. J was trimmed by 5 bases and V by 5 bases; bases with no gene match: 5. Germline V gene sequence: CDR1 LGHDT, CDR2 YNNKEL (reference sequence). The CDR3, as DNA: TGTGCCAGCAGCACGGGACAGGGGTTGTATGGCTACACCTTC. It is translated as CASSTGQGLYGYTF.

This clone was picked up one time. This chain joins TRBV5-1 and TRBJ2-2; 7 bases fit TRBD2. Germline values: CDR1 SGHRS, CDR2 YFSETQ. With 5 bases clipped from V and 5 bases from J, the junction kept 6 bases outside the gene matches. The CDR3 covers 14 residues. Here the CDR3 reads CASSLRGETGELFF. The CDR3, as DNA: TGCGCCAGCAGTCTCCGGGGGGAAACCGGGGAGCTGTTTTTT. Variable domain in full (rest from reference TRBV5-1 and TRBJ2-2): KAGVTQTPRYLIKTRGQQVTLSCSPISGHRSVSWYQQTPGQGLQFLFEYFSETQRNKGNFPGRFSGRQFSNSRSEMNVSTLELGDSALYLCASSLRGETGELFFGEGSRLTVL.

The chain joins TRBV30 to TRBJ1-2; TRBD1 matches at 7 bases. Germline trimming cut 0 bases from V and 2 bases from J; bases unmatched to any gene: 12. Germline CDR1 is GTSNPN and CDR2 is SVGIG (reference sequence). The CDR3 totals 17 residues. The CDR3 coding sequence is TGTGCCTGGAGTGTAGTGGCAGGGGGAATCCTAAACTATGGCTACACCTTC. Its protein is CAWSVVAGGILNYGYTF.

CDR3 nucleotide sequence: TGTGCCAGCAGTTATACTAGTCAAAGCCGCCAAGAGACCCAGTACTTC. This sequence encodes CASSYTSQSRQETQYF. The chain couples TRBV11-3 to TRBJ2-5; D may be TRBD2 (5 bases). Trimming left V 6 bases short and J 1 base short, with 18 bases between. The length of the CDR3 is 16 residues. Germline V gene sequence: CDR1 SGHNT, CDR2 YENEEA. Full variable domain (outside the CDR3, taken from reference TRBV11-3 and TRBJ2-5): EAGVVQSPRYKIIEKKQPVAFWCNPISGHNTLYWYLQNLGQGPELLIRYENEEAVDDSQLPKDRFSAERLKGVDSTLKIQPAELGDSAVYLCASSYTSQSRQETQYFGPGTRLLVL.

CDR3 nucleotides: TGTGCCAGTAACTCCCCGGGACAGGGGGCGCGAGAGACCCAGTACTTC. It specifies CASNSPGQGARETQYF. The V and J genes are TRBV19 and TRBJ2-5, with 12 positions matching TRBD1. Trimming cost V 7 bases and J 4 bases; bases outside gene matches: 10. The CDR3 runs 16 residues. The germline V gene has CDR1 LNHDA and CDR2 SQIVND (reference sequence).

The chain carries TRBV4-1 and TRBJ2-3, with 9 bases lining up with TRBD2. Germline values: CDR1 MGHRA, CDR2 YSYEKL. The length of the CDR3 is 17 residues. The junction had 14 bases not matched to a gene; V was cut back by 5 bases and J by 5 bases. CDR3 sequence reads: CASSYGHGGGAEDTQYF. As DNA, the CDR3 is TGCGCCAGCAGCTACGGACACGGCGGGGGGGCGGAAGATACGCAGTATTTT.